Each of the 9 T cell receptor beta chains below was sequenced from the same sample in a study of blood T cell repertoires in COVID-19 (dated by TCRdb to 2020 to 2021). The library came from the immunoSEQ multiplex PCR assay. In its TCRdb copy, this immuneACCESS table keeps in-frame sequences only and misses some clones. Where compared with another copy, unresolved V genes explain less than half of these, and the others have no known cause. This sample is represented by around 700,000 clones; 90% of them were singletons. Approximately 0.3% of the sample lies in the top ten. The sequenced sample consisted of peripheral blood. The receptor source for this set is a young woman with acute or convalescent COVID-19.

This clone was counted once. The chain links TRBV5-5 to TRBJ2-2; 9 nucleotides agree with TRBD1. The CDR3 is made up of 16 amino acids. Germline assignment: CDR1 SGHKS and CDR2 YYEKEE (reference sequence). V shed 4 bases and J 4 bases; nucleotides not matched to a gene: 8. The CDR3 DNA reads as TGTGCCAGCAGCCCGTACCGACAGGGGGGCACCGGGGAGCTGTTTTTT. The encoded protein is CASSPYRQGGTGELFF.

This rearrangement joins TRBV6-6 to TRBJ1-1, with D maybe TRBD1 (6 bases). CDR3 size: 14 residues. Trimming took 4 bases from V and 6 from J, leaving 15 bases between them. Germline CDR1 is MNHNY and CDR2 is SVGAGI (reference sequence). CDR3 loop: CASSSDQGFPEAFF. The CDR3 DNA reads TGTGCCAGCAGTTCGGACCAGGGGTTCCCTGAAGCTTTCTTT.

V is TRBV9 and J is TRBJ2-2, with 8 bases identical to TRBD2. This CDR3 is 18 amino acids long. Germline loops: CDR1 SGDLS, CDR2 YYNGEE. After removal of 2 bases from V and 0 bases from J, the junction contained 9 bases not matched to a gene. CDR3 sequence: CASSVISGGPTNTGELFF. DNA for the CDR3: TGTGCCAGCAGCGTGATCAGCGGGGGCCCTACGAACACCGGGGAGCTGTTTTTT.

The gene calls are TRBV10-3 and TRBJ1-2, with D maybe TRBD1 (5 bases). CDR1 ENHRY and CDR2 SYGVKD come from the germline V gene. The V end was cut by 3 bases, the J end by 7 bases, with 9 bases between. This CDR3 spans 12 amino acids. CDR3 nucleotides: TGTGCCATCAGTGAAGGGCAGGGTGGCTACACCTTC. It encodes CAISEGQGGYTF.

About this clone itself: This specimen includes other DNA sequences encoding the same CDR3. V usage is TRBV6-5 and J usage is TRBJ1-3; possible D gene TRBD1, 5 bases. Germline lookup yields CDR1 MNHEY and CDR2 SVGAGI. This CDR3 comprises 15 residues. V lost 0 bases and J 0 bases, leaving 6 bases between the germline ends. The DNA for the CDR3 is TGTGCCAGCAGTTACTCCGGGGGCTCTGGAAACACCATATATTTT. It codes for CASSYSGGSGNTIYF.

The chain employs TRBV14 and TRBJ2-7; TRBD1 aligns across 9 bases. CDR1 SGHDN and CDR2 FVKESK come from the germline V gene. V lost 5 bases, J lost 1 base, and 3 bases stayed unmatched. The CDR3 spans 14 residues. CDR3 DNA: TGTGCCAGCAGCTACGGGACAGGGTCCTACGAGCAGTACTTC. This codes for CASSYGTGSYEQYF.

This clone occurred a few times. This sample also contains other DNA sequences that code for the same CDR3. The rearrangement uses TRBV30 and TRBJ2-7; TRBD1 matches at 7 bases. The CDR3 is 12 residues long. The germline V gene has CDR1 GTSNPN and CDR2 SVGIG (reference sequence). V dropped 5 bases and J dropped 3; count of bases not matched to a gene: 4. CDR3 amino acids: CAWGRDSYEQYF. DNA for the CDR3: TGTGCCTGGGGCCGGGACAGCTACGAGCAGTACTTC.

The chain links TRBV27 to TRBJ2-3, with D possibly being TRBD1 (5 bases). CDR1 is MNHEY, CDR2 SMNVEV, per germline (reference sequence). V was clipped by 2 bases and J by 5 bases, with 11 bases between them. The CDR3 runs to 14 residues. The CDR3 here is CASSLNGAEDTQYF. CDR3 in DNA: TGTGCCAGCAGTTTAAATGGGGCGGAAGATACGCAGTATTTT.

The CDR3 nucleotides are TGCGCCAGCAGCTTGTCCTCGGGGGTTATGAACACTGAAGCTTTCTTT. As protein: CASSLSSGVMNTEAFF. The gene calls are TRBV5-1 and TRBJ1-1, with D tentatively TRBD1 (5 bases). The V gene's germline CDR1 is SGHRS and CDR2 YFSETQ. The CDR3 spans 16 residues. Trimming stripped 1 base from V and 0 bases from J, with 13 bases between.